Sequencing of this T cell receptor (beta chain) was carried out in a study of cytomegalovirus exposure and HLA in healthy donors. On the study more broadly: About 80 million unique TCR sequences came from HLA-typed donors in an early release. Around 77% of some 390 genotyped donors fell in the Caucasian-associated ancestry cluster.

PCR used 60 Vbeta primers and 13 Jbeta primers. Measured with immunoSEQ multiplex PCR; TCRdb has only the in-frame clones, and not every one. The data show nearly 200,000 clones, about 77% seen once. Germline V gene sequence: CDR1 MNHNY, CDR2 SVGAGI (reference sequence). Trimming cost V 0 bases and J 4 bases, with 9 bases left between them. This CDR3 has 14 amino acids. Findings and limits, study-wide: A prior analysis recorded that most TCR beta V segments were productive about 90% or about 30% of the time.

Only a few counts were recorded for this clone. As yet, its antigen is unknown. This receptor was taken from a woman in her twenties or thirties in good health and CMV-seropositive. The specimen was PBMCs. The chain employs TRBV6-6 and TRBJ2-5, with D perhaps matching TRBD2 (6 bases). The CDR3 spells CASSYSGGGETQYF. Here the CDR3 DNA reads TGTGCCAGCAGTTACTCGGGGGGAGGAGAGACCCAGTACTTC.